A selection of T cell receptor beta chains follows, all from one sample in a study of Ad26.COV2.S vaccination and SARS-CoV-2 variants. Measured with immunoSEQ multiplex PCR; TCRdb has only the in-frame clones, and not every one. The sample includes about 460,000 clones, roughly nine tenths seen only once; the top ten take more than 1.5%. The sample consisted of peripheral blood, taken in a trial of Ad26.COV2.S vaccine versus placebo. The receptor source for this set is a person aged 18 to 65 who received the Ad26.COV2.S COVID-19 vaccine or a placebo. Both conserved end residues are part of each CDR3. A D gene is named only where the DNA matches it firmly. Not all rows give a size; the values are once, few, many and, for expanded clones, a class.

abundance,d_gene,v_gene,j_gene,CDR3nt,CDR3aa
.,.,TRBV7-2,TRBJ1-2,TGTGCCAGCAGCTTGGGCAGTATCTATGGCTACACCTTC,CASSLGSIYGYTF
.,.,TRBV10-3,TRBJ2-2,TGTGCCATCAGTGAGTACACCGGGGAGCTGTTTTTT,CAISEYTGELFF
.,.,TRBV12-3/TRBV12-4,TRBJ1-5,TGTGCCAGCAGTTTAAACGTGAATCAGCCCCAGCATTTT,CASSLNVNQPQHF
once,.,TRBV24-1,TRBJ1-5,TGTGCCACCAGTGCCGGTACCAATCAGCCCCAGCATTTT,CATSAGTNQPQHF
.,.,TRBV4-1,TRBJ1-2,TGCGCCAGCAGCCAACAGGTCCAGGGATTCTATGGCTACACCTTC,CASSQQVQGFYGYTF
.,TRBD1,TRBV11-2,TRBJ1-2,TGTGCCAGCAGCCCCTTGACAGGGGCCCTTAACTATGGCTACACCTTC,CASSPLTGALNYGYTF
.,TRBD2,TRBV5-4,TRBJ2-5,TGTGCCAGCAGCTCGGTGGGACTAGCGGGAGATCAAGAGACCCAGTACTTC,CASSSVGLAGDQETQYF
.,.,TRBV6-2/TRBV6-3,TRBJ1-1,TGTGCCAGCAGCACTAGGACAGCGAACACTGAAGCTTTCTTT,CASSTRTANTEAFF
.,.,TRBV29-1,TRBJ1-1,TGCAGCGTTGCCCCGGCGAACACTGAAGCTTTCTTT,CSVAPANTEAFF
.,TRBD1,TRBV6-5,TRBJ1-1,TGTGCCAGCAGGGGGGACAGGCGAAACACTGAAGCTTTCTTT,CASRGDRRNTEAFF